This T cell receptor beta chain stems from a study of cytomegalovirus exposure and HLA in healthy donors. Study-level information: One earlier analysis, a look at some 180 million T cells, found fewer than 140 million unique TCR beta sequences.

Notes on this clone: Its antigen is as yet unknown. At one of its ends the junction is not consistent with the germline gene, which may arise from a read error.

In the PCR, 60 Vbeta and 13 Jbeta primers were used. Measured with immunoSEQ multiplex PCR; TCRdb has only the in-frame clones, and not every one. The sample includes under 200,000 clones, 80% to 85% seen only once; the top ten take about 2.3%. Whereas donors were nominally healthy upon sampling, unrecorded immune exposures were probable. Study observations and caveats: In a later analysis, several top co-occurrence clusters appeared linked to parvovirus B19, influenza, CMV and Epstein-Barr virus. TCR beta sequences reportedly predicted most subjects' HLA-A and HLA-B alleles accurately.

The sequencing sample was made of PBMCs. The receptor was isolated from a male donor in good health and CMV-seronegative.

The CDR3 DNA follows: TGCAGCGTTGAGGAGAGCACTGAAGTTTTCTTT. Translating it yields CSVEESTEVFF. The V call is TRBV29-1, the J call TRBJ1-1; D unclear. Germline CDR1 is SQVTM and CDR2 is ANQGSEA. The CDR3 is 11 residues long.